The 29 T cell receptor beta chains presented below share a single source sample, sequenced in a study of control samples from healthy donors and cancer patients. Profiling relied on immunoSEQ multiplex PCR, and the TCRdb table lists in-frame clones only, not all of them. The repertoire has more than 85,000 clones, around four fifths of them found once; the top ten carry 13%. The sample was blood. These receptors originate from a woman in her forties or fifties in good health.

This clone was detected only once. This rearrangement joins TRBV6-6 to TRBJ1-1; D is possibly TRBD1 (5 bases). CDR3 size: 11 residues. Germline V lookup: CDR1 MNHNY, CDR2 SVGAGI (reference sequence). V was pared by 7 bases and J by 6 bases, with 9 bases between. The CDR3 is CASTTGAEAFF. The CDR3 nucleotides are TGTGCCAGCACGACGGGGGCTGAAGCTTTCTTT.

The chain is built from TRBV29-1 and TRBJ1-2; D is perhaps TRBD1 (6 bases). Germline CDR1 is SQVTM and CDR2 is ANQGSEA. This CDR3 is 13 amino acids long. With 4 bases removed from V and 4 bases from J, the gap between germline ends came to 13 bases. The CDR3 is CSVGPGVPYGYTF. The CDR3 region has the DNA TGCAGCGTTGGTCCAGGGGTCCCCTATGGCTACACCTTC.

The chain uses TRBV9 and TRBJ1-6; 9 bases match TRBD1. The junction had 2 bases not matched to a gene; V was cut back by 4 bases and J by 0 bases. Germline values: CDR1 SGDLS, CDR2 YYNGEE. The CDR3 has 16 amino acids. CDR3 bases: TGTGCCAGCAGCCCGACAGGGGGCTCCTATAATTCACCCCTCCACTTT. This sequence encodes CASSPTGGSYNSPLHF.

The chain is built from TRBV19 and TRBJ2-2; D is uncertain. Germline CDR1 reads LNHDA; CDR2 reads SQIVND (reference sequence). The CDR3 loop spans 14 amino acids. The ends were cut back, 2 bases at V and 5 bases at J, with 9 bases in the middle. In DNA, the CDR3 is TGTGCCAGTAGTATACAGGTGAATACCGGGGAGCTGTTTTTT. This sequence encodes CASSIQVNTGELFF.

The chain joins TRBV5-8 to TRBJ1-5; D is ambiguous. V lost 3 bases, J lost 2 bases, and 9 bases lay in between. This CDR3 contains 14 residues. The germline V gene encodes CDR1 SGHTS and CDR2 YDEGEE. CDR3 in amino acids: CASSSNIRNQPQHF. The CDR3 DNA reads as TGTGCCAGCAGCTCCAACATTCGCAATCAGCCCCAGCATTTT.

This chain joins TRBV6-5 and TRBJ2-3, with D tentatively TRBD2 (6 bases). The CDR3 covers 11 residues. The V gene lost 6 bases and the J gene lost 10 bases, with 11 bases spanning the gap. Germline CDR1 reads MNHEY; CDR2 reads SVGAGI. For the CDR3, the DNA is TGTGCCAGCAGCGACGGGGGTCCGCAGTATTTT. This encodes CASSDGGPQYF.

V is TRBV27 and J is TRBJ2-2; 11 bases match TRBD2. This CDR3 contains 16 residues. Losses at the gene ends were 0 bases for V and 6 bases for J; bases not matched to a gene: 3. CDR1 is MNHEY and CDR2 is SMNVEV in the germline V gene (reference sequence). The CDR3 DNA reads as TGTGCCAGCAGTTTATCGCCACTAGCGGGAGCCGGGGAGCTGTTTTTT. This translates into CASSLSPLAGAGELFF.

The V gene is TRBV7-3, the J gene TRBJ2-2; 8 bases line up with TRBD2. The ends lost 0 bases at V and 6 bases at J; junction bases unmatched: 0. This CDR3 spans 14 amino acids. In germline, CDR1 is SGHTA, CDR2 FQGTGA. CDR3: CASSLTAGAGELFF. CDR3 sequence (DNA): TGTGCCAGCAGCTTAACAGCGGGAGCCGGGGAGCTGTTTTTT.

This clone was detected only once. The J gene is TRBJ1-6, the V gene TRBV10-3, with 7 bases identical to TRBD1. This CDR3 spans 17 amino acids. Looked up from germline, CDR1 is ENHRY and CDR2 is SYGVKD. V was clipped by 4 bases and J by 2 bases; unmatched bases: 8. The DNA of the CDR3 is TGTGCCATCAGTGTGGGGACGACAGGGACCTATAATTCACCCCTCCACTTT. Protein: CAISVGTTGTYNSPLHF.

V and J are TRBV7-2 and TRBJ2-3, with D unresolved. There are 13 residues in the CDR3. Per germline, CDR1 SGHTA and CDR2 FQGNSA. Trimming took off 0 bases at V and 7 bases at J, with 8 bases between the two ends. CDR3 in DNA: TGTGCCAGCAGCTTAGCAACCCTTAATACGCAGTATTTT. Residues: CASSLATLNTQYF.

The chain combines TRBV18 with TRBJ2-5; tentative D call: TRBD2 (6 bases). The CDR3 loop spans 14 amino acids. Trimming took 3 bases from V and 5 from J, leaving 13 bases between them. Per germline, CDR1 KGHSH and CDR2 LQKENI. CDR3 in amino acids: CASSPPGAPETQYF. As DNA, the CDR3 is TGTGCCAGCTCACCGCCGGGAGCGCCGGAGACCCAGTACTTC.

This chain connects TRBV7-9 to TRBJ2-2; the match to TRBD2 covers 9 bases. V lost 1 base to trimming and J lost 5 bases; unmatched junction nucleotides: 2. CDR3 length: 15 amino acids. Germline CDR1 reads SEHNR; CDR2 reads FQNEAQ (reference sequence). The CDR3 DNA sequence: TGTGCCAGCAGCTTAGTTAGCGGGAGAACCGGGGAGCTGTTTTTT. As protein: CASSLVSGRTGELFF. The variable domain in full, completed from reference TRBV7-9 and TRBJ2-2, reads DTGVSQNPRHKITKRGQNVTFRCDPISEHNRLYWYRQTLGQGPEFLTYFQNEAQLEKSRLLSDRFSAERPKGSFSTLEIQRTEQGDSAMYLCASSLVSGRTGELFFGEGSRLTVL.

The chain joins TRBV30 to TRBJ2-7, with TRBD1 as a possible D gene (6 bases). Germline V gene sequence: CDR1 GTSNPN, CDR2 SVGIG (reference sequence). CDR3 length: 11 residues. V lost 5 bases and J lost 6, with 11 bases in between. The CDR3 nucleotides are TGTGCCTGGTCAACAGGGCCCGAGCAGTACTTC. Protein product: CAWSTGPEQYF.

V usage is TRBV29-1 and J usage is TRBJ1-1; D gene ambiguous. V shed 5 bases and J shed 4 bases, with 11 bases lying between them. Looked up from germline, CDR1 is SQVTM and CDR2 is ANQGSEA. This CDR3 contains 12 residues. CDR3 bases: TGCAGCGTTTCCCGGATAGGCACTGAAGCTTTCTTT. Translating it yields CSVSRIGTEAFF.

The chain uses TRBV4-1 and TRBJ2-1; 8 bases fit TRBD2. This CDR3 region has 13 residues. Germline V gene sequence: CDR1 MGHRA, CDR2 YSYEKL. The V and J ends lost 3 bases and 12 bases, in that order; junction bases with no gene match: 7. The CDR3 spells CASSQPGGDVQFF. CDR3 DNA sequence: TGCGCCAGCAGCCAGCCCGGGGGGGACGTGCAGTTCTTC.

The chain uses TRBV16 and TRBJ1-5; no firm D call. CDR3 length: 14 amino acids. CDR1 KGHSY and CDR2 FQNENV come from the germline V gene. Trimming stripped 0 bases from V and 8 bases from J, with 11 bases between. Written as DNA, the CDR3 is TGTGCCAGCAGCCAATCAAGAACACCCAAGCCCCAGCATTTT. As protein: CASSQSRTPKPQHF.

This chain connects TRBV4-3 to TRBJ1-2; D is unclear. CDR3 length equals 14 residues. Trimming shortened V by 4 bases and J by 2 bases, and 11 bases separated the two germline ends. Germline V lookup: CDR1 LGHNA, CDR2 YSLEER. The CDR3 sequence is CASSPTVRNYGYTF. In nucleotides, the CDR3 is TGCGCCAGCAGCCCCACGGTCAGGAACTATGGCTACACCTTC.

V gene TRBV6-5 combines with J gene TRBJ1-2; possibly TRBD1 for D (6 bases). CDR1 is MNHEY and CDR2 is SVGAGI in the germline V gene. V was cut by 4 bases and J by 7 bases, with 16 bases left in between. CDR3 length: 14 amino acids. CDR3 coding DNA: TGTGCCAGCAGTTCCTCGGGGGACAAGGGTGGCTACACCTTC. It is translated as CASSSSGDKGGYTF.

The V and J genes are TRBV7-8 and TRBJ2-1; D gene unclear. Between the trimmed V and J ends, which lost 3 bases and 1 base, there was a span of 10 bases. The CDR3 spans 15 residues. Germline assignment: CDR1 SGHVS and CDR2 FQNEAQ. The chain's CDR3 is CASSLDVGSYNEQFF. The DNA for the CDR3 is TGTGCCAGCAGCTTGGACGTTGGGTCCTACAATGAGCAGTTCTTC. Using reference TRBV7-8 and TRBJ2-1 for the parts outside the CDR3, the full variable domain is GAGVSQSPRYKVAKRGQDVALRCDPISGHVSLFWYQQALGQGPEFLTYFQNEAQLDKSGLPSDRFFAERPEGSVSTLKIQRTQQEDSAVYLCASSLDVGSYNEQFFGPGTRLTVL.

The chain carries TRBV7-2 and TRBJ1-6; a possible D gene is TRBD1 (6 bases). CDR3 size: 12 residues. V was cut by 3 bases and J by 13 bases, with 10 bases left in between. The germline CDR1 and CDR2 sequences are SGHTA and FQGNSA. DNA of the CDR3: TGTGCCAGCAGCTTTCAGGGGATCCCCCTCCACTTT. Its translation: CASSFQGIPLHF.

V is TRBV19 and J is TRBJ2-2, with D possibly being TRBD2 (5 bases). V was clipped by 3 bases and J by 4 bases, with 15 bases between them. The CDR3 sequence is 16 residues long. In germline, CDR1 is LNHDA, CDR2 SQIVND (reference sequence). The CDR3 loop is CASSIQEASGTGELFF. The CDR3 nucleotides are TGTGCCAGTAGTATTCAGGAGGCGTCTGGCACCGGGGAGCTGTTTTTT.

With regard to this clone: Relative to the germline gene, one junction end is altered; a read error may explain this. The rearrangement uses TRBV5-1 and TRBJ2-7; D is uncertain. Germline CDR1 and CDR2: SGHRS and YFSETQ. The CDR3 extends over 15 amino acids. The CDR3 here is CASSLDPRASYEQYF. The CDR3 DNA sequence: TGCGCCAGCAGTTTGGACCCCCGGGCCTCCTACGAGCAGTACTTC.

V usage is TRBV4-2 and J usage is TRBJ1-3; the D gene is possibly TRBD1 (5 bases). V lost 0 bases and J 0 bases, leaving 9 bases between the germline ends. Germline CDR1 and CDR2: LGHNA and YNFKEQ. There are 16 residues in the CDR3. CDR3 nucleotide sequence: TGTGCCAGCAGCCAAGATACAGGAGCCTCTGGAAACACCATATATTTT. This codes for CASSQDTGASGNTIYF.

The chain combines TRBV5-8 with TRBJ2-1; 12 bases line up with TRBD2. This CDR3 is 15 amino acids long. Germline-derived CDR1 and CDR2 are SGHTS and YDEGEE. V gave up 1 base and J gave up 9 bases; unmatched junction bases: 5. CDR3 sequence reads: CASSLLAGGQGEQFF. DNA for the CDR3: TGTGCCAGCAGCTTGCTAGCGGGGGGGCAGGGTGAGCAGTTCTTC.

The rearrangement links TRBV2 to TRBJ2-2, with a weak D call TRBD1 (6 bases). In germline, CDR1 is SNHLY, CDR2 FYNNEI. The CDR3 spans 14 residues. The ends were cut back, 5 bases at V and 6 bases at J, with 13 bases in the middle. The CDR3 here is CASSPQGGAGELFF. CDR3 nucleotides: TGTGCCAGCAGTCCACAGGGTGGGGCCGGGGAGCTGTTTTTT.

A single count supports this clone. The gene calls are TRBV19 and TRBJ1-5, with no clear D. This CDR3 has 13 amino acids. V lost 5 bases and J lost 6, with 11 bases in between. Looked up from germline, CDR1 is LNHDA and CDR2 is SQIVND (reference sequence). The CDR3 loop is CASSDSRAQPQHF. CDR3 bases: TGTGCCAGTAGTGATTCAAGGGCTCAGCCCCAGCATTTT.

V gene TRBV19 combines with J gene TRBJ2-7; D is perhaps TRBD2 (5 bases). The V gene lost 5 bases and the J gene lost 5 bases, with 13 bases spanning the gap. Germline V CDR1 and CDR2: LNHDA, SQIVND (reference sequence). The CDR3 is 13 amino acids. The chain's CDR3 is CASSFRAGDEQYF. The CDR3 region has the DNA TGTGCCAGTAGTTTTAGAGCCGGGGACGAGCAGTACTTC.

This chain uses TRBV9 with TRBJ2-7, with TRBD2 as a possible D gene (6 bases). This CDR3 has 14 amino acids. Germline-derived CDR1 and CDR2 are SGDLS and YYNGEE. Trimming stripped 3 bases from V and 1 base from J, with 11 bases between. CDR3 region: CASSARLDSYEQYF. The DNA of the CDR3 is TGTGCCAGCAGCGCACGACTAGATTCCTACGAGCAGTACTTC.

This chain uses TRBV13 with TRBJ2-1, with a possible D match to TRBD2 (6 bases). This CDR3 spans 15 amino acids. The ends were cut back, 5 bases at V and 3 bases at J, with 14 bases in the middle. Germline lookup yields CDR1 PRHDT and CDR2 FYEKMQ (reference sequence). This chain's CDR3 is CASSVWTGDYNEQFF. CDR3 sequence (DNA): TGTGCCAGCAGCGTCTGGACGGGAGACTACAATGAGCAGTTCTTC.